The 3 T cell receptor beta chains given below trace back to one sample, sequenced in a study of beta chain features in type 1 diabetes. These receptors have no known antigen. Sequencing targeted expressed TCRB transcripts, as all isolated RNA had been reverse transcribed. Produced via immunoSEQ multiplex PCR; TCRdb's table is partial and in-frame only. The sample records 600,000 or so clones, roughly 12% being singletons. Study-wide results and caveats: For Type 1 diabetes patients, all four CD4+ subsets carried TCRB CDR3s that were moderately but significantly shorter.

Sample: naive CD4+ T cells from blood. Receptors were obtained from a man under 40 with type 1 diabetes.

The rearrangement joins TRBV7-2 to TRBJ1-5, with unresolved D. With 8 bases removed from V and 3 bases from J, the gap between germline ends came to 8 bases. Germline V gives CDR1 SGHTA, CDR2 FQGNSA. The CDR3 is 12 amino acids. This CDR3 reads CASSGNNQPQHF. The DNA for the CDR3 is TGTGCCAGCTCGGGAAACAATCAGCCCCAGCATTTT.

The J gene is TRBJ2-5, the V gene TRBV29-1; TRBD1 matches at 7 bases. Germline loops: CDR1 SQVTM, CDR2 ANQGSEA. The CDR3 runs 12 residues. V was clipped by 6 bases and J by 5 bases; unmatched bases: 6. The CDR3 DNA is TGCAGCGTCCGAGGACAGGCGGAGACCCAGTACTTC. Its protein is CSVRGQAETQYF.

J is TRBJ1-5 and V is TRBV7-9; 9 bases are shared with TRBD1. Looked up from germline, CDR1 is SEHNR and CDR2 is FQNEAQ (reference sequence). Unmatched junction bases numbered 5, after V lost 6 bases and J lost 5 bases. The length of the CDR3 is 14 residues. The CDR3 protein is CASSNTGGDQPQHF. In DNA, the CDR3 is TGTGCCAGCAGTAATACAGGGGGCGATCAGCCCCAGCATTTT.